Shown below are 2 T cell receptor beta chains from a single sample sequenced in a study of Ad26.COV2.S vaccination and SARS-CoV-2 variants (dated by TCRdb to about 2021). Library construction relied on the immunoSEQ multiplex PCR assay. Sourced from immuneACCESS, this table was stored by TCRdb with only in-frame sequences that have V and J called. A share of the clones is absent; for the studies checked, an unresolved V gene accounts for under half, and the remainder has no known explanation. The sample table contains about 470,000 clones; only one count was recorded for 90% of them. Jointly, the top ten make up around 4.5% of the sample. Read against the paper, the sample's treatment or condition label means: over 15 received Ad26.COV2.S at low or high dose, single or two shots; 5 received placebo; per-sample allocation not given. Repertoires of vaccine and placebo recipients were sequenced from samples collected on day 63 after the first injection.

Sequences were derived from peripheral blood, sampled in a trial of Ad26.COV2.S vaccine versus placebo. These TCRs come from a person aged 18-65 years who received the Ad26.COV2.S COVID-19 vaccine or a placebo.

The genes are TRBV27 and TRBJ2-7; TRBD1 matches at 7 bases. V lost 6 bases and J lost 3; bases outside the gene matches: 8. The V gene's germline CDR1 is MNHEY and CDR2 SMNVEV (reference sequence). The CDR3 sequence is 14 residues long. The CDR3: CASRGDSRIYEQYF. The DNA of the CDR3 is TGTGCCAGCAGGGGGGACAGCCGAATCTACGAGCAGTACTTC.

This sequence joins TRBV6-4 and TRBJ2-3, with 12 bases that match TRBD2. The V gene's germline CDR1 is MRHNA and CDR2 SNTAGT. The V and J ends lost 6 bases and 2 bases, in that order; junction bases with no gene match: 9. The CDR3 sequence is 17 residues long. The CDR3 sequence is CASSEYSSGRATDTQYF. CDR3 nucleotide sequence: TGTGCCAGCAGCGAATATTCTAGCGGGAGGGCCACAGATACGCAGTATTTT.